This TCR beta chain derives from a study of T cell clusters in autoimmune cytopenias. Study findings and constraints: Active autoimmune hepatitis patients had roughly 3.3-fold fewer exclusive TRB clusters than healthy donors.

TRB was amplified by touch-down multiplex PCR, primer pools A and B combined. TCRdb re-called the multiplex PCR reads and shows each CDR3 protein once, DNA omitted. In total, the table holds around 2,000 distinct CDR3 sequences. Germline-derived CDR1 and CDR2 are MNHEY and SMNVEV (reference sequence). This CDR3 comprises 15 residues. Each sample's input was roughly 230 ng genomic DNA, 38,000 or so genome equivalents. This clonotype is classed as medium-sized by frequency. Its antigen is unknown. These data were likewise used in another study, on T cell repertoires in aging, cancer and after chemotherapy. Per that study: Donors were grouped into six age bands spanning 30 or younger through 70 or older. Patients with chronic lymphocytic leukemia were sampled before and after fludarabine- or bendamustine-based chemotherapy. Across the chemotherapy interval, each cancer cohort showed higher median generation probability, suggesting thymic rebound.

Specimen: peripheral blood. The sequence came from a human donor with chronic lymphocytic leukemia. The rearrangement links TRBV27 to TRBJ2-4. CDR3 loop: CASSSVEIAKNIQYF.